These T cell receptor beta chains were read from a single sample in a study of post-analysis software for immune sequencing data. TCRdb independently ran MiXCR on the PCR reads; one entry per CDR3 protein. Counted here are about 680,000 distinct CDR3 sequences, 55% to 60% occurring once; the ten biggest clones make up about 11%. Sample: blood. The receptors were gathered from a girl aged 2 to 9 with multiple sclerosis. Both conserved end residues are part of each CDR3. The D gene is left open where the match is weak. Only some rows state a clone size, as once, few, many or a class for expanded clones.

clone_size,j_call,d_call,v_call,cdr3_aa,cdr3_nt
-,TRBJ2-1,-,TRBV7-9,CASSPIGGRDYNEQFF,TGTGCCAGCAGCCCTATAGGGGGGAGAGACTACAATGAGCAGTTCTTC
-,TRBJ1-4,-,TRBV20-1,CSARASATNEKLFF,TGCAGTGCTAGGGCCAGTGCAACTAATGAAAAACTGTTTTTT
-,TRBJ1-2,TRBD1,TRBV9,CASSARGQGYGYTF,TGTGCCAGCAGCGCCAGGGGGCAAGGCTATGGCTACACCTTC
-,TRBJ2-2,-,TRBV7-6,CASSLSGQIPGELFF,TGTGCCAGCAGCTTATCCGGACAGATACCGGGGGAGCTGTTTTTT
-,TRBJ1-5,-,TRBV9,CASSVGGGGAEPQHF,TGTGCCAGCAGCGTAGGGGGAGGGGGGGCAGAGCCCCAGCATTTT
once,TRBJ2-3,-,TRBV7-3,CASSLTSGFTDTQYF,TGTGCCAGCAGCTTAACTAGCGGATTCACAGATACGCAGTATTTT
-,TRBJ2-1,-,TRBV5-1,CASRRDPYANEQFF,TGCGCCAGCAGGAGGGACCCTTACGCCAATGAGCAGTTCTTC
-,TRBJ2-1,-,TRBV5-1,CASSGSPGEPAYNEQFF,TGCGCCAGCAGCGGGTCACCTGGGGAGCCTGCCTACAATGAGCAGTTCTTC
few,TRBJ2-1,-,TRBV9,CASSVARDPPNEQFF,TGTGCCAGCAGCGTGGCGAGGGATCCCCCCAATGAGCAGTTCTTC
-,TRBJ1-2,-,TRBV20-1,CSARDREGYGYTF,TGCAGTGCTAGAGATCGGGAGGGGTATGGCTACACCTTC
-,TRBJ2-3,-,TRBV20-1,CSARDWRGDTQYF,TGCAGTGCTAGAGATTGGAGAGGAGATACGCAGTATTTT